The clone carrying this T cell receptor beta chain was seen more than once but under ten times. The antigen remains undetermined. V shed 4 bases and J shed 2 bases, with 12 bases lying between them. The CDR3 sequence is 14 residues long. CDR1 is SGHRS and CDR2 is YFSETQ in the germline V gene. This sample is part of a study of cytomegalovirus exposure and HLA in healthy donors. General study findings and limits: Among immune exposure information, only CMV serostatus was available. The authors enumerated some 170 TCR beta chains as linked to cytomegalovirus.

The primer mix had 60 Vbeta and 13 Jbeta primers. Generated by immunoSEQ multiplex PCR, the TCRdb table keeps only in-frame clones and is missing some. The sample consists of 150,000 to 200,000 clones, about 85% of them appearing once. This sequence joins TRBV5-1 and TRBJ2-5, with TRBD1 as a possible D gene (5 bases). The clonotype was recovered from a woman aged 45-60 years in good health and CMV-seronegative. The sample taken for sequencing was PBMCs. The chain's CDR3 is CASSNGHLQETQYF. CDR3 sequence (DNA): TGCGCCAGCAGCAATGGACATCTACAAGAGACCCAGTACTTC.